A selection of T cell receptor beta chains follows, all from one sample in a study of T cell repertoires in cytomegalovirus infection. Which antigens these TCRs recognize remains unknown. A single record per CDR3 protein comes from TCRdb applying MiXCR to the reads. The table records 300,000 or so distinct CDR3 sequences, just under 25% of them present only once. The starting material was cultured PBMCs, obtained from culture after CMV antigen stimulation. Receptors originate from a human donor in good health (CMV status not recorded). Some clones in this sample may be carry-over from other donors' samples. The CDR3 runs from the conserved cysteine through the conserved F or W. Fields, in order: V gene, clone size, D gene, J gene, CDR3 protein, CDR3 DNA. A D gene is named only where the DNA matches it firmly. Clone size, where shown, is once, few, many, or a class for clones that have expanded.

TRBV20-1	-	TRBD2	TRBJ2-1	CSAEGTRAYNEQFF	TGCAGTGCCGAAGGGACTAGAGCATACAATGAGCAGTTCTTC
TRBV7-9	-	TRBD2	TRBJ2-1	CASSLAEWASGSDEQFF	TGTGCCAGCAGCTTAGCGGAATGGGCTAGCGGGAGCGATGAGCAGTTCTTC
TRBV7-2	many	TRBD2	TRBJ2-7	CASSLALGSGTLSYEQYF	TGTGCCAGCAGCTTAGCCCTGGGTAGCGGGACCCTCTCCTACGAGCAGTACTTC
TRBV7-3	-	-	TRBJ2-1	CASSSSGTEQFF	TGTGCCAGCAGCTCGTCGGGTACTGAGCAGTTCTTC
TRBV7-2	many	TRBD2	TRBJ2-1	CASSQKGGRASYNEQFF	TGTGCCAGCAGCCAGAAAGGCGGGAGGGCCTCCTACAATGAGCAGTTCTTC
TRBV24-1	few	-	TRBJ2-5	CATSDLMTGETQYF	TGTGCCACCAGTGATTTGATGACCGGGGAGACCCAGTACTTC
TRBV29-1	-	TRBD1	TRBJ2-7	CSVVSPSGTGIEQYF	TGCAGCGTTGTGAGTCCCTCCGGGACAGGGATCGAGCAGTACTTC
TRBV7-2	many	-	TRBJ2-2	CASSRTGRTGELFF	TGTGCCAGCAGCCGTACAGGGCGCACCGGGGAGCTGTTTTTT
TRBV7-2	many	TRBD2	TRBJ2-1	CASSSGLAISYNEQFF	TGTGCCAGCAGCTCGGGACTAGCGATCTCCTACAATGAGCAGTTCTTC
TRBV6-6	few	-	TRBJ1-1	CASIRAEMMNTEAFF	TGTGCCAGCATCAGGGCTGAGATGATGAACACTGAAGCTTTCTTT
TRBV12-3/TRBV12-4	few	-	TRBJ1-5	CASRDSNQPQHF	TGTGCCAGCCGCGATAGCAATCAGCCCCAGCATTTT
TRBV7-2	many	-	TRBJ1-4	CASSLAGAATTNEKLFF	TGTGCCAGCAGCTTAGCGGGGGCAGCGACAACTAATGAAAAACTGTTTTTT
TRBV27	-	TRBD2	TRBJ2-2	CASSFGLTGTSGRNTGELFF	TGTGCCAGCAGTTTCGGTCTTACCGGGACTAGCGGGAGGAACACCGGGGAGCTGTTTTTT
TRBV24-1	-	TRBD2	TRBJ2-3	CATSDPISGRTDTQYF	TGTGCCACCAGTGATCCCATTAGCGGGAGAACAGATACGCAGTATTTT
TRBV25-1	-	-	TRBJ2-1	CASENNEQFF	TGTGCCAGCGAAAACAATGAGCAGTTCTTC
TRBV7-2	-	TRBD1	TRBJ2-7	CVSSRGGTGYNEQYF	TGTGTCAGCAGCCGCGGCGGGACAGGGTACAACGAGCAGTACTTC
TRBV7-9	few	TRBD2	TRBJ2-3	CASSSPGLAGAGTQYF	TGTGCCAGCAGCTCCCCGGGACTAGCGGGAGCGGGTACGCAGTATTTT
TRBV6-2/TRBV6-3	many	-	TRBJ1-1	CASSYSKRGETEAFF	TGTGCCAGCAGTTACTCGAAGAGGGGAGAGACTGAAGCTTTCTTT
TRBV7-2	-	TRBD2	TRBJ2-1	CASSFSQTSGRDLGQFF	TGTGCCAGCAGCTTTTCGCAGACTAGCGGGAGAGATCTAGGGCAGTTCTTC
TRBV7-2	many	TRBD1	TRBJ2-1	CASSYRRVGQFYNEQFF	TGTGCCAGCAGCTACCGCCGAGTGGGACAGTTCTACAATGAGCAGTTCTTC
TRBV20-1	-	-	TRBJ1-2	CSARDPMNYGYTF	TGCAGTGCTAGAGATCCCATGAACTATGGCTACACCTTC
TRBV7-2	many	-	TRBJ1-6	CASSPAPGHNSPLHF	TGTGCCAGCAGCCCAGCCCCAGGGCATAATTCACCCCTCCACTTT
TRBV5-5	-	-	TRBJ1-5	CASSPQGQNQPQHF	TGTGCCAGCAGCCCCCAGGGGCAGAATCAGCCCCAGCATTTT
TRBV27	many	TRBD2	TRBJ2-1	CASSLIPSGGGEQFF	TGTGCCAGCAGTTTAATCCCTAGCGGGGGGGGTGAGCAGTTCTTC
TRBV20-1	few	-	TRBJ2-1	CSARRTVNEQFF	TGCAGTGCTAGAAGGACAGTCAATGAGCAGTTCTTC